The 18 T cell receptor beta chains given below trace back to one sample, sequenced in a study of control samples from healthy donors and cancer patients. Method: immunoSEQ multiplex PCR; TCRdb's copy keeps in-frame clones and lacks some. The data show more than 80,000 clones, just over 90% seen once. Sequenced: blood. These receptors came from a man between 18 and 29 years old in good health.

The genes are TRBV6-2 or TRBV6-3 and TRBJ1-5; the D is unclear. CDR3 size: 14 residues. The V gene's germline CDR1 is MNHEY and CDR2 SVGEGT. The ends were cut back, 5 bases at V and 4 bases at J, with 12 bases in the middle. Here the CDR3 DNA reads TGTGCCAGCAGTCGTGGCCCCTTAAATCAGCCCCAGCATTTT. The encoded protein is CASSRGPLNQPQHF.

The J gene is TRBJ1-2, the V gene TRBV11-1, with D hard to call. The germline V gene encodes CDR1 SGHAT and CDR2 FQDESV (reference sequence). With 5 bases removed from V and 5 bases from J, the gap between germline ends came to 12 bases. The CDR3 has 13 amino acids. CDR3 nucleotides: TGTGCCAGCAGCCCAGCCGTGATGTATGGCTACACCTTC. Translating gives CASSPAVMYGYTF.

This sequence joins TRBV20-1 and TRBJ2-7, with a tentative D call TRBD2 (6 bases). The length of the CDR3 is 11 residues. V was clipped by 5 bases and J by 3 bases, with 8 bases between them. CDR1 and CDR2 from the germline V gene are DFQATT and SNEGSKA (reference sequence). CDR3 in DNA: TGCAGTGCTCCGGGAGACTACGAGCAGTACTTC. Translating it yields CSAPGDYEQYF.

The genes are TRBV21-1 and TRBJ1-1. TRBV21-1 is a listed pseudogene. CDR3 length: 16 amino acids. CDR3 residues: CASSKVSGQGNTEAFF. CDR3 sequence (DNA): TGTGCCAGCAGCAAAGTATCCGGCCAAGGGAACACTGAAGCTTTCTTT.

The chain carries TRBV7-2 and TRBJ1-1, with unresolved D. The length of the CDR3 is 14 residues. The ends were cut back, 4 bases at V and 0 bases at J, with 9 bases in the middle. Per the germline V gene, CDR1 is SGHTA and CDR2 is FQGNSA. CDR3 sequence: CASSSRPVNTEAFF. CDR3 bases: TGTGCCAGCAGCTCACGACCCGTGAACACTGAAGCTTTCTTT.

On this clone: At the DNA level, this CDR3 is encoded by other sequences in the same sample as well. The chain carries TRBV19 and TRBJ2-1; no definite D call. The V gene lost 0 bases and the J gene lost 1 base, with 1 base spanning the gap. Germline V lookup: CDR1 LNHDA, CDR2 SQIVND (reference sequence). The CDR3 contains 13 residues. CDR3 in DNA: TGTGCCAGTAGTATAGATTCCTACAATGAGCAGTTCTTC. This encodes CASSIDSYNEQFF.

The chain couples TRBV20-1 to TRBJ2-1; the match to TRBD1 covers 7 bases. This CDR3 has 11 residues. The germline gives CDR1 DFQATT, CDR2 SNEGSKA (reference sequence). V lost 8 bases, J lost 4 bases, and 2 bases stayed unmatched. CDR3 in amino acids: CSYRGYNEQFF. In DNA, the CDR3 is TGCAGTTACAGGGGTTACAATGAGCAGTTCTTC.

The chain recombines TRBV14 with TRBJ1-1; D unresolved. The CDR3 is 13 residues long. V was clipped by 4 bases and J by 2 bases, with 8 bases between them. CDR1 is SGHDN and CDR2 is FVKESK in the germline V gene. The CDR3 sequence: CASSLVINTEAFF. In DNA form, the CDR3 reads TGTGCCAGCAGCCTAGTCATCAACACTGAAGCTTTCTTT.

This clone was detected only once. The chain recombines TRBV9 with TRBJ2-7, with a tentative D call TRBD2 (6 bases). The CDR3 length is 15 residues. Germline-derived CDR1 and CDR2 are SGDLS and YYNGEE. Trimming removed 4 bases at V and 3 bases at J, with 17 bases between. Here the CDR3 DNA reads TGTGCCAGCAGCCCCAAAGGGACTGCCAACTACGAGCAGTACTTC. Translating it yields CASSPKGTANYEQYF. The variable domain in full, with the rest retrieved from reference TRBV9 and TRBJ2-7, is DSGVTQTPKHLITATGQRVTLRCSPRSGDLSVYWYQQSLDQGLQFLIQYYNGEERAKGNILERFSAQQFPDLHSELNLSSLELGDSALYFCASSPKGTANYEQYFGPGTRLTVT.

This clone has a handful of counts. This same CDR3 is encoded by further DNA sequences in the sample. The V call is TRBV4-1, the J call TRBJ2-7; D could derive from TRBD1 or TRBD2 (6 bases each). The germline gives CDR1 MGHRA, CDR2 YSYEKL. The CDR3 sequence is 14 residues long. V lost 1 base and J lost 7, with 14 bases in between. The CDR3 sequence: CASSQGTVGGEQYF. CDR3 nucleotides: TGCGCCAGCAGCCAAGGGACAGTAGGAGGGGAGCAGTACTTC.

The chain couples TRBV3-1 (or the pseudogene TRBV3-2) to TRBJ2-7, with a weak D call TRBD2 (5 bases). The germline V gene encodes CDR1 LGHDT and CDR2 YNNKEL (reference sequence). V was pared by 4 bases and J by 3 bases, with 10 bases between. This CDR3 has 13 amino acids. For the CDR3, the DNA is TGTGCCAGCAGCCCCCTCCGGGGCTACGAGCAGTACTTC. This encodes CASSPLRGYEQYF.

The genes are TRBV24-1 and TRBJ2-1; no reliable D call. CDR3 length: 12 amino acids. The germline CDR1 and CDR2 sequences are KGHDR and SFDVKD. V was shortened by 9 bases and J by 4 bases, with 9 bases between the two germline ends. The CDR3 here is CATEAVYNEQFF. CDR3 sequence (DNA): TGTGCCACCGAAGCCGTTTACAATGAGCAGTTCTTC.

To note about this clone: Within the sample, other DNA sequences also encode this same CDR3. CDR3 DNA: TGTGCCAGCAGTCTCTCAATGAACACTGAAGCTTTCTTT. Amino acids: CASSLSMNTEAFF. The rearrangement uses TRBV27 and TRBJ1-1; D uncertain. The CDR3 is made up of 13 amino acids. Trimming took off 5 bases at V and 0 bases at J, with 7 bases between the two ends. Germline CDR1 MNHEY, CDR2 SMNVEV (reference sequence).

The genes are TRBV6-6 and TRBJ1-1, with D possibly TRBD1 on 5 matching bases. This CDR3 has 13 amino acids. The V gene's germline CDR1 is MNHNY and CDR2 SVGAGI (reference sequence). Trimming pared 6 bases from V and 5 bases from J, leaving 13 bases between. CDR3 amino acids: CASSPPQGTEAFF. As DNA, the CDR3 is TGTGCCAGCAGCCCCCCCCAGGGAACTGAAGCTTTCTTT.

The rearrangement links TRBV9 to TRBJ1-1; D is ambiguous. Looked up from germline, CDR1 is SGDLS and CDR2 is YYNGEE. Trimming pared 0 bases from V and 1 base from J, leaving 13 bases between. CDR3 length: 16 residues. This CDR3 is CASSVDSRFGNTEAFF. DNA for the CDR3: TGTGCCAGCAGCGTAGATTCGAGGTTCGGGAACACTGAAGCTTTCTTT.

This chain links TRBV28 with TRBJ1-2, with D possibly being TRBD1 (5 bases). Germline V gives CDR1 MDHEN, CDR2 SYDVKM. CDR3 length: 15 residues. Trimming removed 2 bases from V and 3 bases from J, with 13 bases in between. In DNA form, the CDR3 reads TGTGCCAGCAGTTTAGGGGGAGGAGTGGACTATGGCTACACCTTC. Its protein is CASSLGGGVDYGYTF.

The CDR3 DNA follows: TGTGCCAGCAGCTCCTACGGGGGGGGGCGTAGGACTGAAGCTTTCTTT. The encoded protein is CASSSYGGGRRTEAFF. The gene calls are TRBV7-2 and TRBJ1-1; TRBD1 is a possible D gene (6 bases). This CDR3 is built from 16 residues. Trimming stripped 4 bases from V and 5 bases from J, with 20 bases between. Germline V gene sequence: CDR1 SGHTA, CDR2 FQGNSA.

This chain links TRBV7-9 with TRBJ1-1; D ambiguous. CDR1 is SEHNR, CDR2 FQNEAQ, per germline (reference sequence). The CDR3 extends over 12 amino acids. The V end lost 3 bases, the J end lost 6 bases, and 8 bases lay between the germline ends. CDR3 amino acids: CASSLGWPEAFF. The CDR3 region has the DNA TGTGCCAGCAGCTTGGGGTGGCCTGAAGCTTTCTTT.